Following are 10 T cell receptor beta chains from one sample sequenced in a study of response to subunit inactivated influenza vaccine (dated by TCRdb to about 2018). Library construction relied on RT-PCR. Sequencing instrument: Illumina HiSeq 2500. TCRdb passed the public sequencing reads through fastp at Q25 and MiXCR, retaining productive beta sequences. Every CDR3 protein is listed once, alongside the most common genes and DNA of its rows. Present in this sample are about 540,000 distinct CDR3 sequences, approximately 22% of which were seen just once. The top ten clonotypes cover approximately 3% of the sample. The same data also contributed to another study, on T cells expressing NK-cell markers. The second source states: 5'RACE template switching, by which a universal primer site and unique molecular identifiers were added, was used to make TCR beta cDNA libraries.

Sequencing was performed on CD4+ T cells sorted from PBMCs, taken 11 to 12 days after vaccination. The receptors stem from a middle-aged man who received an inactivated influenza vaccine. Donor details come from another sample of the same person, matched by shared clones.

This clonotype was picked up many times. The rearrangement joins TRBV11-2 to TRBJ1-2, with D maybe TRBD1 (6 bases). Germline CDR1 SGHAT, CDR2 FQNNGV. The CDR3 has 14 amino acids. Trimming cost V 1 base and J 7 bases, with 13 bases left between them. The CDR3 here is CASSLGSGASGYTF. Written as DNA, the CDR3 is TGTGCCAGCAGCTTAGGTTCGGGGGCATCTGGCTACACCTTC.

The chain is built from TRBV28 and TRBJ1-4; a weak D match, TRBD1 (6 bases). V lost 6 bases and J lost 8, with 19 bases in between. The CDR3 contains 15 residues. Germline assignment: CDR1 MDHEN and CDR2 SYDVKM. The DNA for the CDR3 is TGTGCCAGCAGCCTTATGGGGGACAACAAAGAAAAACTGTTTTTT. Protein product: CASSLMGDNKEKLFF.

V and J are TRBV5-1 and TRBJ1-1; D unclear. Germline V gene lookup returns CDR1 SGHRS and CDR2 YFSETQ. CDR3 length equals 12 residues. V shed 5 bases and J shed 6 bases, with 11 bases lying between them. The CDR3 sequence: CASSGDMAEAFF. In DNA form, the CDR3 reads TGCGCCAGCAGTGGGGATATGGCTGAAGCTTTCTTT.

The chain employs TRBV28 and TRBJ2-7, with a weak D call TRBD1 (5 bases). V dropped 5 bases and J dropped 12 bases, with 17 bases sitting between them. The CDR3 runs to 12 residues. Germline CDR1 reads MDHEN; CDR2 reads SYDVKM. For the CDR3, the DNA is TGTGCCAGCAGTGGGGCGCAGGAGAGTGTGTACTTC. Translated: CASSGAQESVYF.

The rearrangement uses TRBV19 and TRBJ1-5; no clear D. The length of the CDR3 is 12 residues. Trimming shortened V by 7 bases and J by 8 bases, and 12 bases separated the two germline ends. Germline V gene lookup returns CDR1 LNHDA and CDR2 SQIVND (reference sequence). The CDR3 DNA reads as TGTGCCAGTACCCGGGGTGGTGAGCCCCAGCATTTT. Translated, it gives CASTRGGEPQHF.

The CDR3 DNA reads TGTGCCAGCAGTGGAACAGGGTGGTGGGAAAAACTGTTTTTT. It encodes CASSGTGWWEKLFF. J is TRBJ1-4 and V is TRBV2; possible D gene TRBD1, 6 bases. This CDR3 is built from 14 residues. Germline CDR1 and CDR2: SNHLY and FYNNEI. The germline V and J ends were trimmed by 4 bases and 8 bases, with 14 bases remaining between them.

The rearrangement links TRBV20-1 to TRBJ2-5; 8 nucleotides match TRBD2. Germline trimming cut 5 bases from V and 1 base from J; bases unmatched to any gene: 6. The CDR3 is 14 residues long. The germline V gene has CDR1 DFQATT and CDR2 SNEGSKA (reference sequence). Here the CDR3 reads CSASGGETQETQYF. The CDR3 bases are TGCAGTGCTTCGGGGGGGGAGACCCAAGAGACCCAGTACTTC.

The rearrangement joins TRBV18 to TRBJ2-5, with D hard to call. The V end lost 6 bases, the J end lost 5 bases, and 22 bases lay between the germline ends. The CDR3 consists of 16 residues. CDR1 is KGHSH and CDR2 is LQKENI in the germline V gene. The CDR3 sequence is CASSQATRRVWETQYF. CDR3 nucleotides: TGTGCCAGCTCCCAAGCCACCCGACGAGTATGGGAGACCCAGTACTTC.

This clonotype was detected a few times. The DNA for the CDR3 is TGTGCCAGCAGTTCAGGGCCCTCGATAGGTGAGCAGTTCTTC. Translated, it gives CASSSGPSIGEQFF. This rearrangement joins TRBV12-3 or TRBV12-4 to TRBJ2-1; the D gene is possibly TRBD1 (5 bases). Trimming stripped 4 bases from V and 9 bases from J, with 16 bases between. The CDR3 loop spans 14 amino acids.

J is TRBJ2-6 and V is TRBV18; no reliable D call. The CDR3 contains 15 residues. V was pared by 2 bases and J by 0 bases, with 5 bases between. Germline assignment: CDR1 KGHSH and CDR2 LQKENI. CDR3 protein: CASSPWDSGANVLTF. CDR3 DNA: TGTGCCAGCTCACCATGGGACTCTGGGGCCAACGTCCTGACTTTC.